Listed here is a single TCR beta chain. The antigen is not known. This entry belongs to a study of cytomegalovirus exposure and HLA in healthy donors. Each donor's status was that of a healthy bone marrow donor. At sampling all donors were nominally healthy, likely with unrecorded immune exposures. Study-wide findings and caveats: The authors listed 180 or so TCR beta chains as cytomegalovirus-associated. For TCR beta chains, V- and J-gene trimming was later linked to a missense DCLRE1C variant.

The J segment lost 3 bases and the V segment lost 2 bases, leaving 3 bases of the junction unmatched. The CDR3 has 14 amino acids. Per germline, CDR1 MNHNY and CDR2 SVGAGI (reference sequence). It was with 60 Vbeta and 13 Jbeta primers that the PCR ran. Generated by immunoSEQ multiplex PCR, the TCRdb table keeps only in-frame clones and is missing some. This table holds around 37,000 clones, approximately 86% found once. The sequence derives from a young woman in good health and CMV-seropositive. V is TRBV6-6 and J is TRBJ2-7; 8 bases agree with TRBD1. The sample consisted of PBMCs. The CDR3 spells CASSYLQGGYEQYF. As DNA, the CDR3 is TGTGCCAGCAGTTACCTACAGGGGGGCTACGAGCAGTACTTC.